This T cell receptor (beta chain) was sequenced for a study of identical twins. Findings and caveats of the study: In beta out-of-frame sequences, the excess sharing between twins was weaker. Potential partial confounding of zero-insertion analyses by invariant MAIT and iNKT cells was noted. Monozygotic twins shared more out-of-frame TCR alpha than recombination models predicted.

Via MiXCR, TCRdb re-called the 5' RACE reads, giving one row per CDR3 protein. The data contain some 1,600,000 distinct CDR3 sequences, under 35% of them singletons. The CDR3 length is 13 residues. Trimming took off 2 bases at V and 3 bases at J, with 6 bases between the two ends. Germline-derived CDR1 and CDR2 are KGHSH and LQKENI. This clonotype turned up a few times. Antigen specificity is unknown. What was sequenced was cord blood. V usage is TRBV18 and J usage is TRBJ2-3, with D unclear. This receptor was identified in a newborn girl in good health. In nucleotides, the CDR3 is TGTGCCAGCTCACCAGACCTTACAGATACGCAGTATTTT. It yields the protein CASSPDLTDTQYF.